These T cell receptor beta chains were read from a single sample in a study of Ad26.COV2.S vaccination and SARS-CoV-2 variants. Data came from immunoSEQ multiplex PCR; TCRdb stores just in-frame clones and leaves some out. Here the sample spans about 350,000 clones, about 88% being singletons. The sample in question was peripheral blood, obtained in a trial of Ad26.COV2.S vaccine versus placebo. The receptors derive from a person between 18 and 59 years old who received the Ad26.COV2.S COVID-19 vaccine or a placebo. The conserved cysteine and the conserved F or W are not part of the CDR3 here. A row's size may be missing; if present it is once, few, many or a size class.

ASSIRQGRGTEAF,TRBJ1-1,.,TRBV19
ASSLMLAGGLSSYNEQF,TRBJ2-1,.,TRBV7-8
ASGALFNTQY,TRBJ2-3,.,TRBV28
ASSSGGLGSYNEQF,TRBJ2-1,.,TRBV3-1/TRBV3-2
ATSRIVGGPYGYT,TRBJ1-2,.,TRBV15
ASSPPQGNEQY,TRBJ2-7,.,TRBV5-1
ARYRREGDTGELF,TRBJ2-2,.,TRBV21-1
ASSQDPGGLQETQY,TRBJ2-5,once,TRBV3-1/TRBV3-2
ASSLAGGQETQY,TRBJ2-5,once,TRBV11-2
ASSQGLLAGPKETQY,TRBJ2-5,.,TRBV14
SVEEQGNQPQH,TRBJ1-5,once,TRBV29-1
ASSQDGVYEQY,TRBJ2-7,.,TRBV4-3
ASSLTRRDLGEKLF,TRBJ1-4,.,TRBV11-2
ASSYDRVNGYT,TRBJ1-2,.,TRBV13
AISESQQGQETQY,TRBJ2-5,few,TRBV10-3
ASSLDLRLPVDNEQF,TRBJ2-1,.,TRBV11-2
ASSEFGETQY,TRBJ2-5,.,TRBV25-1
ASSLVGLAGGYNEQF,TRBJ2-1,once,TRBV7-6
ASSSQQVSYEQY,TRBJ2-7,.,TRBV6-5
ASGLVEKGGGNTEAF,TRBJ1-1,.,TRBV12-5
SVDAGLAGPYGYEQY,TRBJ2-7,.,TRBV29-1
ASSSPSTEATDTQY,TRBJ2-3,few,TRBV6-2/TRBV6-3
ASSLSGGAFTDTQY,TRBJ2-3,.,TRBV9
ASSPTGAVPHEQY,TRBJ2-7,.,TRBV4-3
AWSGPGLASYNEQF,TRBJ2-1,.,TRBV30
ASSPSRQGAVNEQF,TRBJ2-1,.,TRBV18
ASSEPGIMNEKLF,TRBJ1-4,.,TRBV10-2
ASRYPGLAGLFYNEQF,TRBJ2-1,.,TRBV5-1
ASSLMGQGVNTEAF,TRBJ1-1,.,TRBV27
ASSYPVGGELF,TRBJ2-2,once,TRBV6-2/TRBV6-3
ASSLAGRNEETQY,TRBJ2-5,.,TRBV5-1
AISEGMTGVSYEQY,TRBJ2-7,.,TRBV10-3
ASGGYSNQPQH,TRBJ1-5,once,TRBV6-5
ASSLLSGRAISYNEQF,TRBJ2-1,.,TRBV28
ASTLGQALAF,TRBJ1-1,.,TRBV19
ASSQAASGIPTQY,TRBJ2-3,once,TRBV4-1
ASSLGGEANEQF,TRBJ2-1,.,TRBV7-9
ASSGNRDGYT,TRBJ1-2,.,TRBV25-1
ASSPRQAHYGYT,TRBJ1-2,.,TRBV27
ASSTAPQNTGELF,TRBJ2-2,few,TRBV10-1
ATSDPGGAGTDTQY,TRBJ2-3,.,TRBV24-1
ASSLERETQY,TRBJ2-5,many,TRBV2
ASSSGSTYEQY,TRBJ2-7,.,TRBV10-2
ASRPLAGGLTGELF,TRBJ2-2,.,TRBV6-2/TRBV6-3
ASSGNYGYT,TRBJ1-2,.,TRBV9
ASSQSRAVGNEQF,TRBJ2-1,.,TRBV7-2
ASSESLVDYNEQF,TRBJ2-1,.,TRBV2
ASSLQGTNEKLF,TRBJ1-4,.,TRBV6-2/TRBV6-3
ASSGAGQGHEQY,TRBJ2-7,.,TRBV27
ASSSGWEQY,TRBJ2-7,.,TRBV27
ASGRTGTSSGETQY,TRBJ2-5,.,TRBV5-1
ASSQEPFSDTQY,TRBJ2-3,.,TRBV4-3
ASRQGGGEQY,TRBJ2-7,.,TRBV27
ASSPTPYEQY,TRBJ2-7,.,TRBV27